Here is one T cell receptor beta chain with its context. Its antigen is not known. These data come from a study of cytomegalovirus exposure and HLA in healthy donors. Notes on the study in general: Presence/absence analyses supposed approximately even sequencing depth among donors.

This CDR3 is 12 amino acids long. In germline, CDR1 is SGHTA, CDR2 FQGNSA. V dropped 3 bases and J dropped 4 bases, with 6 bases sitting between them. 60 Vbeta and 13 Jbeta primers were used in PCR. Under the authors' procedure: Later, an analysis found 75 million to 90 million unique TCR beta chains, and some 10 million of these were shared. Generated by immunoSEQ multiplex PCR, the TCRdb table keeps only in-frame clones and is missing some. Clone size and V and J calls were adopted from that table, with D and trimming inferred from the DNA. This table has about 94,000 clones, around 66% appearing once.

What was sequenced was PBMCs. This TCR was sampled from a young man in good health and CMV-seronegative. The V call is TRBV7-2, the J call TRBJ1-2; unclear D gene. CDR3 amino acids: CASSFDTYGYTF. CDR3 DNA sequence: TGTGCCAGCAGCTTCGACACCTATGGCTACACCTTC. The variable domain in full, completed from reference TRBV7-2 and TRBJ1-2, reads GAGVSQSPSNKVTEKGKDVELRCDPISGHTALYWYRQSLGQGLEFLIYFQGNSAPDKSGLPSDRFSAERTGGSVSTLTIQRTQQEDSAVYLCASSFDTYGYTFGSGTRLTVV.